These 3 T cell receptor beta chains came from one sample sequenced in a study of T cell repertoires in cytomegalovirus infection. TCRdb ran MiXCR on the reads and lists one entry per CDR3 protein. The sample contains roughly 190,000 distinct CDR3 sequences, roughly 9.8% of which appear only once. Sequenced sample: PBMCs. These receptors originate from a human donor in good health (CMV status not recorded). Some clones in this sample may be carry-over from other donors' samples.

This clonotype was seen repeatedly, ten times or more. This rearrangement joins TRBV30 to TRBJ1-3; D remains unclear. The length of the CDR3 is 12 residues. The V gene lost 5 bases and the J gene lost 0 bases, with 5 bases spanning the gap. In germline, CDR1 is GTSNPN, CDR2 SVGIG (reference sequence). In DNA form, the CDR3 reads TGTGCCTGGGGGCCCTCTGGAAACACCATATATTTT. This translates into CAWGPSGNTIYF.

The rearrangement joins TRBV30 to TRBJ1-5; D gene unclear. Deletions cut 0 bases from V and 7 bases from J, with 7 bases between. CDR1 and CDR2 from the germline V gene are GTSNPN and SVGIG (reference sequence). This CDR3 is 12 amino acids long. The CDR3 is CAWSVWAQPQHF. DNA for the CDR3: TGTGCCTGGAGTGTCTGGGCCCAGCCCCAGCATTTT. Full variable domain (outside the CDR3, taken from reference TRBV30 and TRBJ1-5): SQTIHQWPATLVQPVGSPLSLECTVEGTSNPNLYWYRQAAGRGLQLLFYSVGIGQISSEVPQNLSASRPQDRQFILSSKKLLLSDSGFYLCAWSVWAQPQHFGDGTRLSIL.

The chain links TRBV19 to TRBJ1-5; 7 bases match TRBD1. The CDR3 covers 14 residues. The trim removed 4 bases at V and 1 base at J, leaving 1 base unmatched. Germline loops: CDR1 LNHDA, CDR2 SQIVND (reference sequence). The DNA of the CDR3 is TGTGCCAGTAGTACAGGGGGGAGCAATCAGCCCCAGCATTTT. Amino acid sequence: CASSTGGSNQPQHF.